The sequence of this TCR beta chain was determined in a study of blood T cell repertoires in COVID-19. Study in general: The United States, Italy and Spain provided the acute and convalescent COVID-19 samples. T cells, B-cell-depleted T cells, or PBMCs provided the cDNA or gDNA that served as material.

As originally analysed: The authors estimated nucleated cell counts from reference gene primer amplification. TCRdb keeps only in-frame clones here, not all; method: immunoSEQ multiplex PCR. V and J calls and clone size come straight from that table; D and trimming were deduced from the DNA. The sample shows about 290,000 clones, around 86% of them seen only once. The CDR3 totals 17 residues. From germline, CDR1 is SGDLS and CDR2 YYNGEE. The J segment lost 7 bases and the V segment lost 3 bases, leaving 12 bases of the junction unmatched. Sequenced: PBMCs or T cells enriched from blood (not recorded which). This sequence was found in a woman between 35 and 50 years old who had recovered from COVID-19. The chain is built from TRBV9 and TRBJ2-2; 10 nucleotides match TRBD2. CDR3 in DNA: TGTGCCAGCAGCGAGAATAGCGGGGGGATCCTCAGCGGGGAGCTGTTTTTT. It yields the protein CASSENSGGILSGELFF.